What follows are 2 T cell receptor beta chains derived from one specimen sequenced in a study of T cell responses to AZD1222 COVID-19 vaccine. Sequenced by immunoSEQ multiplex PCR; TCRdb stores in-frame clones only, minus some. The table includes about 170,000 clones, roughly 92% detected once. Sample: peripheral blood, taken on day 0 of AZD1222 vaccination. The receptors come from an adult in good health.

This clone was found a few times. The chain has TRBV3-1 (or the pseudogene TRBV3-2) and TRBJ2-2, with D perhaps being TRBD1 or TRBD2 (5 bases each). V was trimmed by 2 bases and J by 3 bases, leaving 13 bases between them. Per the germline V gene, CDR1 is LGHDT and CDR2 is YNNKEL (reference sequence). The CDR3 is made up of 16 amino acids. CDR3 loop: CASSQWGSRDTGELFF. In DNA, the CDR3 is TGTGCCAGCAGCCAATGGGGGAGTAGGGACACCGGGGAGCTGTTTTTT.

This sequence joins TRBV21-1 and TRBJ2-1; TRBD2 is taken as the D call from the table, unchecked against the DNA. TRBV21-1 counts as a pseudogene. CDR3 length equals 17 residues. CDR3 bases: TGTGCCAGCAGCAAAGTATTACTAGCGGGGCATGACAATGAGCAGTTCTTC. Encoded protein: CASSKVLLAGHDNEQFF.